Included here is one T cell receptor beta chain sequence, with context. Its specificity is unknown. TCRdb's table, derived via immunoSEQ multiplex PCR, lists solely in-frame clones and lacks some. The sample comprises some 76,000 clones, 82% of which are singletons, and 5.8% rests with the top ten. Described time point: blood 2 weeks post-SBRT. Treatment in this sample: 15 Gy SBRT to primary tumor, nephrectomy 4 weeks later. These data are taken from a study of radiation and T cells in renal cell carcinoma. Germline CDR1 reads SGHVS; CDR2 reads FQNEAQ. The length of the CDR3 is 14 residues. V trimming: 1 base; J trimming: 11 bases; junction bases outside the gene matches: 7. Findings and caveats of the study: In blood, top tumor clones expanded by 2 weeks, shrinking by 4.

The rearrangement uses TRBV7-8 and TRBJ2-7; TRBD1 aligns across 11 bases. The sequences come from blood, collected from a patient whose treatment included radiotherapy and nephrectomy. The receptor was derived from a man between 60 and 70 years old with renal cell carcinoma. CDR3 sequence: CASSLVGTGGSKYF. Written as DNA, the CDR3 is TGTGCCAGCAGCTTAGTCGGGACAGGGGGAAGCAAGTACTTC.